Listed below are T cell receptor beta chains from one sample, sequenced in a study of CD8+CD57+ T cells in acquired aplastic anemia. One entry per CDR3 protein, called by TCRdb with MiXCR from the reads. The sample contains just over 400,000 distinct CDR3 sequences, 65% to 80% of which appear only once. The source material was sorted CD4+, CD8+, or CD8+CD57+ T cells (not recorded which) from PBMCs. Receptor source: a human donor in good health, serving as a control. Each CDR3 is given with its conserved first and last residue. A D gene is named only where the DNA matches it firmly. Clone size is shown for a subset of rows, as once, few, many or a class of expanded clone.

j_call,v_call,d_call,clone_size,cdr3_nt,cdr3_aa
TRBJ1-5,TRBV7-2,NA,NA,TGTGCCAGCAGTCTCGGGAGCAATGAAAAACTGTTTTTTTTT,CASSLGSNEKLFFF
TRBJ1-1,TRBV19,NA,NA,TGTGCCAGTAGTATAGGGGGGGCAACTGAAGCTTTCTTT,CASSIGGATEAFF
TRBJ2-7,TRBV7-8,TRBD2,few,TGTGCCAGCAGCTTAGCGGGGGGGGGACCCTACGAGCAGTACTTC,CASSLAGGGPYEQYF
TRBJ2-5,TRBV6-2/TRBV6-3,TRBD2,many,TGTGCCAGCAGTCCCACTAGCGGAGAGACCCAGTACTTC,CASSPTSGETQYF
TRBJ1-5,TRBV7-2,NA,NA,TGTGCCAGCAGCTGTGTCGGCCGTGGGCAGCACGGGCATTTT,CASSCVGRGQHGHF
TRBJ2-7,TRBV9,TRBD2,NA,TGTGCCAGCAGCGTAGGGGGGGGGAGAGATACGCAGCAGTGCTTC,CASSVGGGRDTQQCF
TRBJ2-2,TRBV9,TRBD2,NA,TGTGCCAGCAGCGTACGGGGGGGTAGCACCGGGGAGCTGTTTTTT,CASSVRGGSTGELFF
TRBJ2-7,TRBV4-3,NA,NA,TGCGCCAGCAGTATAGTAGAGGGGAGGAGGGACGAGCGGTACTTC,CASSIVEGRRDERYF
TRBJ2-5,TRBV7-3,TRBD1,NA,TGTGCTAGCAGCTTAGGGGGCACCTACGAGCAGTACTTCACCCAGTACTTC,CASSLGGTYEQYFTQYF
TRBJ1-2,TRBV19,TRBD1,NA,TGTGCCAGCACCGGGCAGGGGGAGGGTGGCTACACCTTC,CASTGQGEGGYTF
TRBJ1-1,TRBV2,NA,NA,TGTGCCAGTCACCTGACGGGAAACACTGAAGCTTTCTTT,CASHLTGNTEAFF
TRBJ2-7,TRBV19,TRBD2,NA,TGTGCCAGTTGTACTTTGCGGAGCGGGGGGAAATACTTC,CASCTLRSGGKYF
TRBJ1-6,TRBV7-2,NA,NA,TGTGCCAGCAGCTTGGAGGCGGGGACTAAGACACCCCTCCACTTT,CASSLEAGTKTPLHF
TRBJ1-1,TRBV5-1,NA,NA,TGCGCCAGCAGCTCGGACAGCGGTACCACTGAAGCTTTCTTT,CASSSDSGTTEAFF
TRBJ2-2,TRBV7-9,TRBD1,once,TGTGCCAGCAGCCGACAGGGCCTGAACTATGCCTGCACCCTGTTTTTT,CASSRQGLNYACTLFF
TRBJ2-7,TRBV7-2,NA,NA,TGTGCCAGCAGCTTTGCGGGACAGTTCTACGAGCAGTACTTC,CASSFAGQFYEQYF
TRBJ2-2,TRBV20-1,NA,NA,TGCAGTGCAAAGATGGGGGTTGGCACTGGGGAGCTGTTTTTT,CSAKMGVGTGELFF
TRBJ2-5,TRBV7-2,NA,NA,TGTGCCAGCAGCAGGACACTACCGCAAGGGACCCAGTACTTC,CASSRTLPQGTQYF
TRBJ2-7,TRBV20-1,TRBD2,few,TGCAGTGCTAGCGGATTACTAGCGGGGGGAGGCGAGCAGTACTTC,CSASGLLAGGGEQYF
TRBJ2-7,TRBV10-2,NA,NA,TGCAGCAGCCCTCGACTCGATGGTTACGAGCGGTACTTC,CSSPRLDGYERYF
TRBJ1-1,TRBV12-3/TRBV12-4,NA,NA,TGTGCCAGCAGTTTGCTAGCGGATGGGGGAGATGCGCAGTTCTTT,CASSLLADGGDAQFF
TRBJ1-5,TRBV9,NA,NA,TGTGCCAGCAGCGTTGGGACTAGCGGGGATCAAGAGAATTTT,CASSVGTSGDQENF
TRBJ2-7,TRBV6-4,TRBD1,NA,TGTGCCAGCAGTAGAGGGGGCGGGTCGCCGCAGTACTTC,CASSRGGGSPQYF
TRBJ1-1,TRBV7-2,NA,NA,TGTGCCAGCAGCTGGAACAGGGAGGAGACTGCAGCTGTTTTCTTT,CASSWNREETAAVFF
TRBJ1-4,TRBV5-8,NA,many,TGTGCCAGCAGCTTGGCTCCGCAGGCTAATGAAAAACTGTTTTTT,CASSLAPQANEKLFF
TRBJ1-3,TRBV20-1,NA,NA,TGCAGCGCTCAGACAAGCGGTGGAAACACCATATATTTT,CSAQTSGGNTIYF
TRBJ1-1,TRBV5-6,NA,NA,TGTGCCAGCAGTTTCGTAGTCCGGGGCCCCAAACTGGGCACTGAAGCTTTCTTT,CASSFVVRGPKLGTEAFF
TRBJ1-1,TRBV12-3/TRBV12-4,NA,NA,TGTGCCAGCAGTCCAGGGCTAACTACTGAAGCTTTCTTT,CASSPGLTTEAFF
TRBJ1-1,TRBV5-1,NA,many,TGCGCCAGCGCTCCCACCGGGCCGAACACTGAAGCTTTCTTT,CASAPTGPNTEAFF
TRBJ2-1,TRBV5-1,NA,once,TGCGCCAGCAGCTCGTTCCAGGGTAGGGTGGCTCATGAGCAGTTCTTC,CASSSFQGRVAHEQFF
TRBJ1-2,TRBV29-1,TRBD1,NA,TGCAGCGTTGAAGTTTCTTTCGGACAGGGGGCGGAGACTAACTATGGCTACACCTTC,CSVEVSFGQGAETNYGYTF
TRBJ1-2,TRBV10-3,NA,NA,TGTGCCATCCACGGGCGAGCCAGGAACTATGGCTACACCTTC,CAIHGRARNYGYTF
TRBJ2-7,TRBV12-3/TRBV12-4,NA,NA,TGTGCCAGCAGCACGCAGCAAGACTCCTACGAGCAGTACTTC,CASSTQQDSYEQYF
TRBJ2-5,TRBV29-1,NA,many,TGCAGCGTTGAAGATCGTGCGTACCAAGAGACCCAGTACTTC,CSVEDRAYQETQYF
TRBJ1-2,TRBV7-2,TRBD1,NA,TGTGCCAGCAGCTCCCCGCGCCGACAGGGGGCTGATGGCTACACCTTC,CASSSPRRQGADGYTF
TRBJ1-1,TRBV20-1,NA,NA,TGCAGTGCTTTAGGGAGGCGGGAAGCTTTCTTT,CSALGRREAFF
TRBJ2-3,TRBV5-1,NA,NA,TGCGCCAGCAGCTTATTCGCAGCGGTTGGGGGCACAGATACGCAATATTTT,CASSLFAAVGGTDTQYF
TRBJ2-7,TRBV20-1,NA,NA,TGCAGTGCTTCGCAGGGAAGGACAGATAACGAGCAGTACTTC,CSASQGRTDNEQYF
TRBJ2-6,TRBV7-2,NA,NA,TGTGCCAGCAGCTCCGAGGGGGGGGATCAGCCCGAGCCCAACGTCCTGACTTTC,CASSSEGGDQPEPNVLTF
TRBJ1-1,TRBV5-1,NA,NA,TGCGCCAGCAGCTTGGCCACCGGGGCTGGTTTCTTT,CASSLATGAGFF
TRBJ1-2,TRBV7-2,NA,many,TGTGCCAGCAGCTCCTATGTCTCGGCGAACTATGGCTACACCTTC,CASSSYVSANYGYTF
TRBJ1-2,TRBV15,TRBD1,many,TGTGCCACCAGCCGAGGGGGGACAGGGCAGGGCTACACCTTC,CATSRGGTGQGYTF
TRBJ2-7,TRBV2,TRBD1,few,TGTGCCAGCAATCCGGGACAGGGGCATTACGAGCAGTACTTC,CASNPGQGHYEQYF
TRBJ1-1,TRBV18,NA,few,TGTGCCAGCTCACCATCGGAGGGCCCTTGGGGCACTGAAGCTTTCTTT,CASSPSEGPWGTEAFF
TRBJ1-2,TRBV9,NA,NA,TGTGCCAGCAGCTCAGGGGCCCTAATGAGCTATGGCTACACCTTC,CASSSGALMSYGYTF